A single sample gave rise to the 5 T cell receptor beta chains below, sequenced in a study of cytomegalovirus exposure and HLA in healthy donors (dated by TCRdb to the late 2010s). The library was produced with the immunoSEQ multiplex PCR assay. The multiplex PCR relied on a mix of 60 forward primers for TCR Vbeta segments and 13 reverse primers for TCR Jbeta segments. This is the immuneACCESS table as TCRdb keeps it, with only in-frame sequences that have V and J called. A part of the clones is gone; compared with another copy, unresolved V genes explain less than half, and the rest is unexplained. The sample table contains some 150,000 clones; only one count was recorded for less than 90% of them. The ten largest clones represent under 6% of the sample. The sample taken for sequencing was PBMCs. These receptors all come from a woman in her forties or fifties in good health and CMV-seropositive.

V is TRBV4-2 and J is TRBJ1-2, with 8 positions matching TRBD1. The V and J ends lost 4 bases and 8 bases, in that order; junction bases with no gene match: 9. Germline values: CDR1 LGHNA, CDR2 YNFKEQ. The CDR3 is 14 residues long. The CDR3 region is CASSRIQGAQGYTF. The CDR3 region has the DNA TGTGCCAGCAGCCGTATCCAGGGGGCGCAAGGCTACACCTTC.

The V gene is TRBV7-6, the J gene TRBJ1-4, with 10 positions matching TRBD1. The CDR3 runs 17 residues. CDR1 is SGHVS, CDR2 FNYEAQ, per germline. V shed 5 bases, J shed 2 bases, and the junction held 8 bases outside the gene matches. CDR3 sequence: CASSLAGDRGTNEKLFF. The CDR3 coding sequence is TGTGCCAGCAGCCTGGCAGGGGACAGGGGTACTAATGAAAAACTGTTTTTT.

A word on this clone: Within the sample, other DNA sequences also encode this same CDR3. This rearrangement joins TRBV5-1 to TRBJ2-7; D unresolved. Per germline, CDR1 SGHRS and CDR2 YFSETQ. The germline V and J ends were trimmed by 2 bases and 6 bases, with 6 bases remaining between them. The length of the CDR3 is 11 residues. CDR3 loop: CASSLTGEQYF. The CDR3 nucleotides are TGCGCCAGCAGCTTAACGGGCGAGCAGTACTTC.

This clone occurred once. J is TRBJ2-7 and V is TRBV10-1; D remains ambiguous. Germline V gene data show CDR1 as WNHNN and CDR2 as SYGVQD (reference sequence). The CDR3 is 12 residues long. With 4 bases removed from V and 3 bases from J, the gap between germline ends came to 7 bases. In nucleotides, the CDR3 is TGCGCCAGCAGTGGCGCTAGCTACGAGCAGTACTTC. Translated: CASSGASYEQYF.

This chain uses TRBV18 with TRBJ1-5; 9 bases fit TRBD1. The CDR3 length is 13 residues. V lost 4 bases and J lost 5; bases outside the gene matches: 0. Germline V lookup: CDR1 KGHSH, CDR2 LQKENI. The CDR3 reads CASSRQGDQPQHF. CDR3 DNA sequence: TGTGCCAGCTCACGACAGGGGGATCAGCCCCAGCATTTT.